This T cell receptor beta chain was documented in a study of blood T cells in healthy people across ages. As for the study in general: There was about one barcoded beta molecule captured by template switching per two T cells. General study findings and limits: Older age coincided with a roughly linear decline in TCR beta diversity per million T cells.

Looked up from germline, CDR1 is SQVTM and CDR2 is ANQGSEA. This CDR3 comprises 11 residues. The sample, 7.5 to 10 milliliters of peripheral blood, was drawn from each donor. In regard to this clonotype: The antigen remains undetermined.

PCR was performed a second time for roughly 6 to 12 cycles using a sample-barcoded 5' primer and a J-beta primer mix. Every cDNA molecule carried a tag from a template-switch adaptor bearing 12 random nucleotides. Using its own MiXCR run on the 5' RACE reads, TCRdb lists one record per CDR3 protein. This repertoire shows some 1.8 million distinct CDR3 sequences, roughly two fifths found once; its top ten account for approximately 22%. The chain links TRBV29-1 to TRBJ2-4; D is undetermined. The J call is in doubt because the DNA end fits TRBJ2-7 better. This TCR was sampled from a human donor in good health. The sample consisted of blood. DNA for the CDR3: TGCAGCGTCCGGGCCGCCTACGAGCAGTACTTC. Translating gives CSVRAAYEQYF.